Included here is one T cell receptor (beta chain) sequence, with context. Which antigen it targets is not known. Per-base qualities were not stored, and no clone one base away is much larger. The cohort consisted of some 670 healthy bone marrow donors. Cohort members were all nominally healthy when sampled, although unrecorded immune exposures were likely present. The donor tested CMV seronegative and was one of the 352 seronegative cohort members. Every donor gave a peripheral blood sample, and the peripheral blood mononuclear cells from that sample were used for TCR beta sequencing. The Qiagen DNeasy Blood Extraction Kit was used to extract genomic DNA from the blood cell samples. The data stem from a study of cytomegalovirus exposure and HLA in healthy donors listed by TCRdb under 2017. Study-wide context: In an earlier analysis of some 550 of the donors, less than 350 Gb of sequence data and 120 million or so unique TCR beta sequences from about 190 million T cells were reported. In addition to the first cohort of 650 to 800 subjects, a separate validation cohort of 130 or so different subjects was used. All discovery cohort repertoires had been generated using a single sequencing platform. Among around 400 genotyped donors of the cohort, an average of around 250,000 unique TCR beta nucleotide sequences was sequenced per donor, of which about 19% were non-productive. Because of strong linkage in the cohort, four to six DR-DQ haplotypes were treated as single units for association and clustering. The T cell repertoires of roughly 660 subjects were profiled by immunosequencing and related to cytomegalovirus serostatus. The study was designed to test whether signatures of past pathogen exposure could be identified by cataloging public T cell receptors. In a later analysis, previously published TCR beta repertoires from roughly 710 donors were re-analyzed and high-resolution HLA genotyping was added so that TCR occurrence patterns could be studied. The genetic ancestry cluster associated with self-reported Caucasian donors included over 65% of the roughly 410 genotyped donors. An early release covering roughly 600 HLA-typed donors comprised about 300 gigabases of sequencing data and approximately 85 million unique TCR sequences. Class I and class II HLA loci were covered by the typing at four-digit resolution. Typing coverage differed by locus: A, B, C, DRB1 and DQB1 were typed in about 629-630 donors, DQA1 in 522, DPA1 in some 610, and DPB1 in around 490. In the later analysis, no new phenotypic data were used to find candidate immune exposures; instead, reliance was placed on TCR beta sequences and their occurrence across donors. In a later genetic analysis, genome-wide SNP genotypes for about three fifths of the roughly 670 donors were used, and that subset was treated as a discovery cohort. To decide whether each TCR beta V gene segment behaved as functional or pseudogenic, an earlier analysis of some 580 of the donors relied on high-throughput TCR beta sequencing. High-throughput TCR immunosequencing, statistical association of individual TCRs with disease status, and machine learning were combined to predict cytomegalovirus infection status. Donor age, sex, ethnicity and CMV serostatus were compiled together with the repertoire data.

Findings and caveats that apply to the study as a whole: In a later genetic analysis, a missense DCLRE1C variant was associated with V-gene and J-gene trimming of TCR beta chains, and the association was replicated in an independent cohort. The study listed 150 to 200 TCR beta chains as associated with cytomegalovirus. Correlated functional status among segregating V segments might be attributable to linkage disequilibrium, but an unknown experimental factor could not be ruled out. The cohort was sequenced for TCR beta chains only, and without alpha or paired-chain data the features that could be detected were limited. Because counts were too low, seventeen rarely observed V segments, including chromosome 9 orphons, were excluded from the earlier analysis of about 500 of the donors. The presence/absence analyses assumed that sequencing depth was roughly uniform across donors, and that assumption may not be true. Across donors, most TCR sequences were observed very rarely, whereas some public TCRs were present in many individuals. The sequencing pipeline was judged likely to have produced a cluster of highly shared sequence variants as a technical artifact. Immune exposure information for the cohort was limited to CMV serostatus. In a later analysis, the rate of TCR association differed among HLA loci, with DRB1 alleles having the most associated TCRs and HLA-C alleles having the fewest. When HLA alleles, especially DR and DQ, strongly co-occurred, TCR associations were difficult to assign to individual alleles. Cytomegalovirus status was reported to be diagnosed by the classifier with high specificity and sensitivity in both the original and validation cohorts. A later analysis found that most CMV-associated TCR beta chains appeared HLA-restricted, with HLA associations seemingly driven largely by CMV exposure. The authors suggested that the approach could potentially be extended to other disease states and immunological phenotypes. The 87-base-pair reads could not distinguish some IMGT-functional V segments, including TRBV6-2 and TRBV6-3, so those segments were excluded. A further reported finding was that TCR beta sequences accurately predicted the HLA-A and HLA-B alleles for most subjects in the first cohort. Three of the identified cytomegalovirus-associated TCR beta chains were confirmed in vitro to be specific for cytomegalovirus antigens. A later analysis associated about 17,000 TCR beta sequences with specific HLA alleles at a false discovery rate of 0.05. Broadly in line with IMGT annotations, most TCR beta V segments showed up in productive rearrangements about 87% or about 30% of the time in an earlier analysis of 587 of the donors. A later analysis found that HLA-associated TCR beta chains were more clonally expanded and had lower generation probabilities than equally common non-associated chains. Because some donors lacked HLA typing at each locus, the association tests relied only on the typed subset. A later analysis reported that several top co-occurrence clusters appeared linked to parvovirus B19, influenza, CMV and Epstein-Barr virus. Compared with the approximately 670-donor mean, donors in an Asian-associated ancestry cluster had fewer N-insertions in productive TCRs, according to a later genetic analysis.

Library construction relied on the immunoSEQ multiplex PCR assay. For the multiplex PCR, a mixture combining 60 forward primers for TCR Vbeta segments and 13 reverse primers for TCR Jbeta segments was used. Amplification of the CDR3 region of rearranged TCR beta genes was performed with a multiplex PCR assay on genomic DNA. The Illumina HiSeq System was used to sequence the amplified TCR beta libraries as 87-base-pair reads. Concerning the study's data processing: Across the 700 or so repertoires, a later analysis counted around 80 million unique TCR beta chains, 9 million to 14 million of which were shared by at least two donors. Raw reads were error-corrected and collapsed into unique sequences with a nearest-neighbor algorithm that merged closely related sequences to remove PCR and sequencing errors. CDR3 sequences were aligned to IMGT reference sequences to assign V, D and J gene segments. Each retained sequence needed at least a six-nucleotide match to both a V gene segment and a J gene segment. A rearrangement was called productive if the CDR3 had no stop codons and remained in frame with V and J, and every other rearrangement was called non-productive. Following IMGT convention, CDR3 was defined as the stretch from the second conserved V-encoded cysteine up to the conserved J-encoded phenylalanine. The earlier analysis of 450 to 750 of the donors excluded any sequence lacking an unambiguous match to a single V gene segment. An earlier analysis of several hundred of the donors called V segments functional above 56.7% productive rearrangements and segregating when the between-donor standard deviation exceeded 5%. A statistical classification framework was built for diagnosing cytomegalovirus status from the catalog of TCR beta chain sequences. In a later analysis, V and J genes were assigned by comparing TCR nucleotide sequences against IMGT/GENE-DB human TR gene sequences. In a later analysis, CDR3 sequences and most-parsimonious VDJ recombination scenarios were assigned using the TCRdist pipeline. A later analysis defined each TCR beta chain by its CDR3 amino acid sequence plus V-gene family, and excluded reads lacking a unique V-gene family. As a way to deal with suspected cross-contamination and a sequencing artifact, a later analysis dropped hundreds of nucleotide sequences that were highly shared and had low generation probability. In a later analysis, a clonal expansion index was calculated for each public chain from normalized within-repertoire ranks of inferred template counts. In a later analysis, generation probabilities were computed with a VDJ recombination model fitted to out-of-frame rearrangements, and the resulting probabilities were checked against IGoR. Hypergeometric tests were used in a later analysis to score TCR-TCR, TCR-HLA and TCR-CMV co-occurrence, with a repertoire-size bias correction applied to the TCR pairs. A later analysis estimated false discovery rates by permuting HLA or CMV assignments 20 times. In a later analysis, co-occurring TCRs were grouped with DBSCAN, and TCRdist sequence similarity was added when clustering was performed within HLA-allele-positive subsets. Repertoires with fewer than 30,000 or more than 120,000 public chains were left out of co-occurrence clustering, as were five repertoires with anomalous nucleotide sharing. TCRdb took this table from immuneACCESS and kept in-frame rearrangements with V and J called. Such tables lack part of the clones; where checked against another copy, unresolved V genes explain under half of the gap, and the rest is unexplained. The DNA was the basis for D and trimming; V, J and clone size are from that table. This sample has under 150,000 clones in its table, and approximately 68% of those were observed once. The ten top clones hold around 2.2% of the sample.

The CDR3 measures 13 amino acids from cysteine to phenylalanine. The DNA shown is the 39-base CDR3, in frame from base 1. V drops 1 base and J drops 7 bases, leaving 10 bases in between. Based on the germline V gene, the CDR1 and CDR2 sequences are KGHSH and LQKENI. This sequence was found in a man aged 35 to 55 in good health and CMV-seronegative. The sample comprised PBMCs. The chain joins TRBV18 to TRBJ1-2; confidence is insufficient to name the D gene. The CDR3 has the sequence CASSPQGSAGYTF. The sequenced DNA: TGTGCCAGCTCACCACAGGGTAGCGCTGGCTACACCTTC.